This TCR beta chain was obtained from a study of T cell responses to AZD1222 COVID-19 vaccine. Broader study findings: Reports indicate that nearly half of spike-specific TCRs are directed at unmutated variant regions. In all cases, repertoires were sampled only after the peak T cell response. Spike was spanned by vaccine-associated CD4 TCRs, which were dominant at 160-218 and 743-854. Only 6 or 7 individuals given AZD1222 were seropositive at baseline.

The assay was immunoSEQ multiplex PCR, and TCRdb's table has in-frame clones only and misses some. Seen here are just over 150,000 clones, roughly nine tenths observed once, and the top ten hold about 7%. CDR3 length equals 14 residues. Deletions cut 3 bases from V and 1 base from J, with 9 bases between. Germline V CDR1 and CDR2: SEHNR, FQNEAQ (reference sequence). In regard to this clone: Its target is unknown. A single base separates this from a much larger clone, so it may be a read error.

J is TRBJ1-1 and V is TRBV7-9; TRBD1 might be the D (5 bases). This sequence was found in an adult who had recovered from COVID-19. Sequenced here: peripheral blood, sampled after recovery from COVID-19. In DNA, the CDR3 is TGTGCCAGCAGCTTCGGGACGGGGAACACTGAAGCTTTCTTT. Translated: CASSFGTGNTEAFF.